One and the same sample provided the 32 T cell receptor beta chains below, sequenced in a study of beta chain features in type 1 diabetes. Study results and limitations: TCRB CDR3s from Type 1 diabetes patients were moderately but significantly shorter in all four CD4+ subsets.

No antigen has been assigned to these receptors. Expressed TCRB transcripts were sequenced, since all the RNA that had been isolated was reverse transcribed. Profiling relied on immunoSEQ multiplex PCR, and the TCRdb table lists in-frame clones only, not all of them. This table holds about 650,000 clones, around 12% found once. Sequencing was carried out using naive CD4+ T cells from blood. These receptors came from a man younger than 45 with type 1 diabetes.

This sequence joins TRBV2 and TRBJ1-2, with 8 bases that match TRBD1. Germline CDR1 SNHLY, CDR2 FYNNEI. The V gene end was trimmed by 4 bases and the J gene end by 2 bases; junction bases not matched to a gene: 6. This CDR3 has 15 amino acids. CDR3 protein: CASSAVRGQNYGYTF. CDR3 DNA: TGTGCCAGCAGTGCAGTCAGGGGGCAGAACTATGGCTACACCTTC.

This chain connects TRBV13 to TRBJ1-3; D uncertain. Per the germline V gene, CDR1 is PRHDT and CDR2 is FYEKMQ (reference sequence). The germline V and J ends were trimmed by 5 bases and 0 bases, with 8 bases remaining between them. The CDR3 loop spans 14 amino acids. CDR3 sequence reads: CASSGLGSGNTIYF. In DNA, the CDR3 is TGTGCCAGCAGCGGACTCGGCTCTGGAAACACCATATATTTT.

This clone occurred a few times. This chain uses TRBV7-8 with TRBJ2-7, with 7 nucleotides matching TRBD2. The CDR3 sequence is 18 residues long. With V trimmed by 1 base and J by 4 bases, 16 bases remained unmatched. Germline CDR1 and CDR2: SGHVS and FQNEAQ. The CDR3 region has the DNA TGTGCCAGCAGCTTAGGGGGAGGGAACTTCGCGAGGGGTTACGAGCAGTACTTC. As protein: CASSLGGGNFARGYEQYF.

This chain connects TRBV12-5 to TRBJ1-4; 8 nucleotides agree with TRBD1. The CDR3 sequence is 12 residues long. CDR1 is LGHNT and CDR2 is FRNRAP in the germline V gene. V shed 6 bases and J 14 bases; nucleotides not matched to a gene: 8. DNA for the CDR3: TGTGCTAGTGGGACAGGGGCACGACAGCTGTTTTTT. As protein: CASGTGARQLFF.

The chain combines TRBV15 with TRBJ2-7; D not resolved. The CDR3 loop spans 16 amino acids. The germline gives CDR1 LNHNV, CDR2 YYDKDF (reference sequence). V lost 0 bases to trimming and J lost 0 bases, with 12 bases between them. The CDR3 bases are TGTGCCACCAGCAGAGACCTGGCGGTAGACTCCTACGAGCAGTACTTC. It encodes CATSRDLAVDSYEQYF.

The chain uses TRBV4-1 and TRBJ2-2; 7 bases fit TRBD2. CDR3 length: 18 residues. Germline V gene sequence: CDR1 MGHRA, CDR2 YSYEKL. The ends lost 3 bases at V and 0 bases at J; junction bases unmatched: 10. CDR3 sequence (DNA): TGCGCCAGCAGCCATCGACTAGCCCCGCTTCCGAACACCGGGGAGCTGTTTTTT. Protein sequence: CASSHRLAPLPNTGELFF.

This clone occurred a few times. The chain couples TRBV28 to TRBJ2-2; the D is unclear. The germline V gene encodes CDR1 MDHEN and CDR2 SYDVKM. Trimming stripped 5 bases from V and 0 bases from J, with 7 bases between. CDR3 size: 14 residues. In DNA form, the CDR3 reads TGTGCCAGCAGTCCCCTTTCGAACACCGGGGAGCTGTTTTTT. Its translation: CASSPLSNTGELFF.

The chain couples TRBV7-2 to TRBJ2-1; 10 bases are shared with TRBD1. Trimming removed 4 bases from V and 2 bases from J; junction bases left unmatched: 2. CDR3 length: 15 residues. CDR1 is SGHTA and CDR2 is FQGNSA in the germline V gene. DNA of the CDR3: TGTGCCAGCAGCTGGGACAGGGGCGCCTACAATGAGCAGTTCTTC. As protein: CASSWDRGAYNEQFF.

A few counts support this clone. This chain uses TRBV19 with TRBJ2-7; D is perhaps TRBD1 or TRBD2 (5 bases each). V was shortened by 4 bases and J by 0 bases, with 16 bases between the two germline ends. Germline V gene sequence: CDR1 LNHDA, CDR2 SQIVND (reference sequence). This CDR3 contains 16 residues. Written as DNA, the CDR3 is TGTGCCAGTAGTACCCGAGCTGGGGGAGACTCCTACGAGCAGTACTTC. Translating it yields CASSTRAGGDSYEQYF.

This clone came up a few times. The V and J genes are TRBV7-2 and TRBJ2-7; D gene uncertain. V dropped 3 bases and J dropped 6 bases, with 6 bases sitting between them. The CDR3 sequence is 11 residues long. From germline, CDR1 is SGHTA and CDR2 FQGNSA. CDR3 sequence reads: CASSFTTEQYF. DNA for the CDR3: TGTGCCAGCAGCTTTACCACCGAGCAGTACTTC.

This clone occurred many times. The chain employs TRBV5-4 and TRBJ2-1; D unclear. Germline V gives CDR1 SGHNT, CDR2 YYREEE (reference sequence). The CDR3 loop spans 14 amino acids. V was shortened by 0 bases and J by 1 base, with 5 bases between the two germline ends. The DNA of the CDR3 is TGTGCCAGCAGCTTGGTGGAGTCCTACAATGAGCAGTTCTTC. Translating gives CASSLVESYNEQFF.

This chain uses TRBV25-1 with TRBJ2-7, with D possibly TRBD2 on 5 matching bases. CDR1 and CDR2 (germline): MGHDK, SYGVNS. Trimming stripped 2 bases from V and 2 bases from J, with 10 bases between. The CDR3 runs to 14 residues. The CDR3 sequence: CASSEVGVPYEQYF. The CDR3 DNA reads TGTGCCAGCAGTGAAGTGGGAGTGCCCTACGAGCAGTACTTC.

This clone was counted between two and nine times. The chain is built from TRBV2 and TRBJ2-5; 12 bases are a match to TRBD2. V gave up 7 bases and J gave up 4 bases; unmatched junction bases: 19. This CDR3 is built from 19 residues. Per germline, CDR1 SNHLY and CDR2 FYNNEI. The CDR3 region has the DNA TGTGCCAGCACCTCAATGCCAGGGCTAGCGGGGGGGCTCGCAGAGACCCAGTACTTC. Amino acid sequence: CASTSMPGLAGGLAETQYF.

Regarding this clone: Other nucleotide sequences in the sample specify the same CDR3. This chain connects TRBV7-2 to TRBJ2-5, with D maybe TRBD1 (6 bases). This CDR3 contains 14 residues. Germline assignment: CDR1 SGHTA and CDR2 FQGNSA. V lost 3 bases, J lost 1 base, and 9 bases lay in between. The CDR3 is CASSFQDSQETQYF. CDR3 DNA: TGTGCCAGCAGCTTCCAGGACAGCCAAGAGACCCAGTACTTC.

The chain carries TRBV23-1 and TRBJ2-6; no clear D. TRBV23-1 is flagged as an ORF with uncertain function. Trimming shortened V by 0 bases and J by 0 bases, and 9 bases separated the two germline ends. This CDR3 region has 17 residues. Written as DNA, the CDR3 is TGCGCCAGCAGTCAATCAGGGCGGATCTCTGGGGCCAACGTCCTGACTTTC. It is translated as CASSQSGRISGANVLTF.

This clone was counted only a few times. The chain uses TRBV9 and TRBJ1-3; the D is unclear. V shed 4 bases and J shed 0 bases, with 8 bases lying between them. CDR1 and CDR2 from the germline V gene are SGDLS and YYNGEE. The CDR3 totals 14 residues. For the CDR3, the DNA is TGTGCCAGCAGCTCCCCGAGCTCTGGAAACACCATATATTTT. Its protein product is CASSSPSSGNTIYF.

Note on this clone: Other DNA sequences in this specimen translate into the identical CDR3. CDR3 nucleotide sequence: TGCAGCGCTCGGGACAGAAACTATGGCTACACCTTC. Translating gives CSARDRNYGYTF. The chain uses TRBV29-1 and TRBJ1-2, with TRBD1 matching over 7 bases. Germline V gene data show CDR1 as SQVTM and CDR2 as ANQGSEA. CDR3 length: 12 residues. Unmatched junction bases numbered 4, after V lost 7 bases and J lost 2 bases.

This clone was recorded a few times. The gene calls are TRBV2 and TRBJ2-7; no definite D call. The CDR3 sequence is 14 residues long. Trimming cost V 0 bases and J 2 bases, with 8 bases left between them. Looked up from germline, CDR1 is SNHLY and CDR2 is FYNNEI. CDR3 bases: TGTGCCAGCAGTGAAGCGAACCTTACCTACGAGCAGTACTTC. This gives the protein CASSEANLTYEQYF.

For the CDR3, the DNA is TGTGCCAGTAGACGGACAGGGAGTAACTATGGCTACACCTTC. This sequence encodes CASRRTGSNYGYTF. The chain links TRBV19 to TRBJ1-2; 8 bases are shared with TRBD1. The trim removed 6 bases at V and 1 base at J, leaving 4 bases unmatched. The CDR3 is made up of 14 amino acids. Germline V gives CDR1 LNHDA, CDR2 SQIVND (reference sequence).

This clone was detected a few times. The chain uses TRBV11-2 and TRBJ2-1; 7 nucleotides match TRBD1. CDR3 length equals 12 residues. CDR1 is SGHAT and CDR2 is FQNNGV in the germline V gene. V was clipped by 4 bases and J by 13 bases; unmatched bases: 7. The CDR3 DNA reads as TGTGCCAGCAGCTACGACAGGGTTGTTCAGTTCTTC. Its protein product is CASSYDRVVQFF.

V and J are TRBV11-2 and TRBJ2-5, with 11 positions matching TRBD2. V dropped 5 bases and J dropped 1; count of bases not matched to a gene: 3. Germline CDR1 SGHAT, CDR2 FQNNGV. The CDR3 covers 15 residues. As DNA, the CDR3 is TGTGCCAGCAGCGCCGGGACTAGCGGCCAAGAGACCCAGTACTTC. Translating it yields CASSAGTSGQETQYF.

This clone was detected only a few times. The chain is built from TRBV29-1 and TRBJ2-7; D is undetermined. Germline V CDR1 and CDR2: SQVTM, ANQGSEA. Trimming left V 6 bases short and J 7 bases short, with 13 bases between. This CDR3 is 11 amino acids long. CDR3 nucleotides: TGCAGCGTGGCAAACTTAGCTGAGCAGTACTTC. It translates to CSVANLAEQYF.

J is TRBJ2-6 and V is TRBV11-2, with D unresolved. The CDR3 sequence is 18 residues long. V was pared by 1 base and J by 0 bases, with 13 bases between. CDR1 and CDR2 from the germline V gene are SGHAT and FQNNGV. CDR3 residues: CASSLVAGTSSGANVLTF. As DNA, the CDR3 is TGTGCCAGCAGCTTAGTGGCAGGTACCAGCTCTGGGGCCAACGTCCTGACTTTC.

This sequence joins TRBV6-5 and TRBJ2-1, with a possible D match to TRBD2 (5 bases). From germline, CDR1 is MNHEY and CDR2 SVGAGI. This CDR3 is 13 amino acids long. V was pared by 6 bases and J by 15 bases, with 21 bases between. CDR3 DNA sequence: TGTGCCAGCAGATTTCCCTCGGGGAAGGTTCGGTTCTTC. Translating it yields CASRFPSGKVRFF.

V usage is TRBV6-6 and J usage is TRBJ2-7; 12 bases match TRBD2. The CDR3 contains 15 residues. The trim removed 6 bases at V and 0 bases at J, leaving 3 bases unmatched. The germline V gene has CDR1 MNHNY and CDR2 SVGAGI (reference sequence). CDR3 sequence reads: CASSWTSGASYEQYF. The CDR3 region has the DNA TGTGCCAGCAGCTGGACTAGCGGGGCCTCCTACGAGCAGTACTTC.

This clone was seen only a few times. The chain couples TRBV7-2 to TRBJ2-7, with 8 bases fitting TRBD1. From germline, CDR1 is SGHTA and CDR2 FQGNSA. The CDR3 is made up of 12 amino acids. V lost 4 bases, J lost 6 bases, and 2 bases stayed unmatched. In DNA, the CDR3 is TGTGCCAGCAGCTCTGGGACAGGCGAGCAGTACTTC. It codes for CASSSGTGEQYF.

The chain links TRBV14 to TRBJ2-7; 7 bases map to TRBD1. V shed 4 bases and J 1 base; nucleotides not matched to a gene: 13. Per germline, CDR1 SGHDN and CDR2 FVKESK. The CDR3 totals 17 residues. The CDR3 sequence is CASSPAWGLQGSYEQYF. The CDR3 DNA sequence: TGTGCCAGCAGCCCTGCCTGGGGTTTACAGGGGTCCTACGAGCAGTACTTC.

This clone has a handful of counts. The V gene is TRBV9, the J gene TRBJ2-2; D possibly matches TRBD1 or TRBD2 (5 bases each). The germline V gene encodes CDR1 SGDLS and CDR2 YYNGEE. V dropped 3 bases and J dropped 3 bases, with 18 bases sitting between them. CDR3 length: 17 amino acids. The CDR3 DNA reads as TGTGCCAGCAGCGCCCTTGAGGGCAGGGAGTACACCGGGGAGCTGTTTTTT. This sequence encodes CASSALEGREYTGELFF.

The gene calls are TRBV11-2 and TRBJ2-5; TRBD2 aligns across 8 bases. Germline loops: CDR1 SGHAT, CDR2 FQNNGV. The CDR3 spans 15 residues. Trimming took 5 bases from V and 5 from J; bases not matched to a gene: 10. The CDR3, as DNA: TGTGCCAGCAGCCCCACGCGGGGGGCGGGGGAGACCCAGTACTTC. This encodes CASSPTRGAGETQYF.

A few counts support this clone. The CDR3 DNA reads as TGTGCCAGCAGTTATCAGTCGGATCGTCAGCCCCAGCATTTT. This gives the protein CASSYQSDRQPQHF. The chain joins TRBV6-6 to TRBJ1-5; D remains ambiguous. Trimming removed 3 bases at V and 6 bases at J, with 12 bases between. In germline, CDR1 is MNHNY, CDR2 SVGAGI (reference sequence). This CDR3 is 14 amino acids long.

A few counts support this clone. The genes are TRBV30 and TRBJ2-7; 7 nucleotides match TRBD2. The V gene's germline CDR1 is GTSNPN and CDR2 SVGIG (reference sequence). The V gene end was trimmed by 2 bases and the J gene end by 4 bases; junction bases not matched to a gene: 5. The length of the CDR3 is 13 residues. CDR3 loop: CAWSRSGHYEQYF. The CDR3 DNA follows: TGTGCCTGGAGTCGTAGCGGGCATTACGAGCAGTACTTC.

This clone showed up just a few times. The chain is built from TRBV7-2 and TRBJ2-7; either TRBD1 or TRBD2 may fit D (5 bases each). The CDR3 spans 14 residues. V lost 4 bases to trimming and J lost 6 bases, with 16 bases between them. Germline V gene data show CDR1 as SGHTA and CDR2 as FQGNSA. This CDR3 is CASSSGTKLGEQYF. In DNA form, the CDR3 reads TGTGCCAGCAGCTCAGGGACCAAGCTAGGCGAGCAGTACTTC.